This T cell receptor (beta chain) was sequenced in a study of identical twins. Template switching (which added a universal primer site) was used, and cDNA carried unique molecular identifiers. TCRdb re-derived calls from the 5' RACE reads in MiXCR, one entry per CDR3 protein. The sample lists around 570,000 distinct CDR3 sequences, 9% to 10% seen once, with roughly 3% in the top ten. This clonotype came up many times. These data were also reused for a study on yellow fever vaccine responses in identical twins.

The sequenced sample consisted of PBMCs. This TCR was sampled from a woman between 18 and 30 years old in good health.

The CDR3 DNA reads as TGTGCCAGCAGCTGGCGGGAACAGGGAAACACCGGGGAGCTGTTTTTT. It codes for CASSWREQGNTGELFF. The V and J genes are TRBV7-8 and TRBJ2-2; D could derive from TRBD1 or TRBD2 (6 bases each). CDR1 is SGHVS and CDR2 is FQNEAQ in the germline V gene. This CDR3 is built from 16 residues. V lost 4 bases and J 2 bases, leaving 14 bases between the germline ends.